Sequencing of this TCR beta chain was carried out in a study of T cell responses to AZD1222 COVID-19 vaccine. Study-wide points: There were vaccine-associated CD4 TCRs across spike, dominant at 160-218 and 743-854.

Concerning this clone itself: The target antigen is unknown.

The germline gives CDR1 SGHTA, CDR2 FQGTGA. V lost 5 bases to trimming and J lost 0 bases, with 12 bases between them. The CDR3 runs to 15 residues. Sequencing was performed with immunoSEQ multiplex PCR; in TCRdb, only in-frame clones are kept and a portion is missing. The repertoire holds about 180,000 clones, about 93% seen once, with 1.9% in the top ten. This TCR was sampled from an adult who received the AZD1222 COVID-19 vaccine. The starting material was peripheral blood, obtained 28 days after the second AZD1222 dose. The genes are TRBV7-3 and TRBJ2-3; TRBD2 is a possible D gene (5 bases). The CDR3 is CASSVNSVSTDTQYF. The CDR3 DNA reads as TGTGCCAGCAGCGTCAATAGCGTCAGCACAGATACGCAGTATTTT.